The subject of this entry is one TCR beta chain. Profiling relied on immunoSEQ multiplex PCR, and the TCRdb table lists in-frame clones only, not all of them. The profile shows 30,000 to 40,000 clones, nearly 90% of them singletons. The record originates from a study of T cell changes during pregnancy in multiple sclerosis. Trimming took off 4 bases at V and 1 base at J, with 10 bases between the two ends. CDR1 is LNHNV, CDR2 YYDKDF, per germline (reference sequence). The CDR3 is made up of 14 amino acids. The specimen was CD4+ T cells from peripheral blood mononuclear cells, collected in the second trimester of pregnancy. The receptor was isolated from a female donor with multiple sclerosis, enrolled in a pregnancy study. The V gene is TRBV15, the J gene TRBJ2-5, with D possibly TRBD1 on 6 matching bases. The CDR3 DNA follows: TGTGCCACCAGCATACAGGGATCCCAAGAGACCCAGTACTTC. Protein product: CATSIQGSQETQYF.